This record concerns one T cell receptor beta chain sequence. The data are from a study of shared T cell receptors in the human thymus. Sequenced by immunoSEQ multiplex PCR; TCRdb stores in-frame clones only, minus some. The profile shows about 540,000 clones, around 78% of them singletons. Germline V gene lookup returns CDR1 PRHDT and CDR2 FYEKMQ (reference sequence). The V end was cut by 4 bases, the J end by 8 bases, with 17 bases between. The CDR3 totals 14 residues. These records were also assigned to another study, of human thymus T cells. According to that study: Thymic as well as blood repertoires seemed to favor certain V and J genes unevenly.

Sequencing input: thymocytes. This chain uses TRBV13 with TRBJ1-2, with D possibly matching TRBD1 (5 bases). The receptor was derived from a boy under two years old with a congenital heart defect. The CDR3 spells CASSCDRPLCGYTF. CDR3 sequence (DNA): TGTGCCAGCAGCTGTGACAGACCCCTATGCGGCTACACCTTC.